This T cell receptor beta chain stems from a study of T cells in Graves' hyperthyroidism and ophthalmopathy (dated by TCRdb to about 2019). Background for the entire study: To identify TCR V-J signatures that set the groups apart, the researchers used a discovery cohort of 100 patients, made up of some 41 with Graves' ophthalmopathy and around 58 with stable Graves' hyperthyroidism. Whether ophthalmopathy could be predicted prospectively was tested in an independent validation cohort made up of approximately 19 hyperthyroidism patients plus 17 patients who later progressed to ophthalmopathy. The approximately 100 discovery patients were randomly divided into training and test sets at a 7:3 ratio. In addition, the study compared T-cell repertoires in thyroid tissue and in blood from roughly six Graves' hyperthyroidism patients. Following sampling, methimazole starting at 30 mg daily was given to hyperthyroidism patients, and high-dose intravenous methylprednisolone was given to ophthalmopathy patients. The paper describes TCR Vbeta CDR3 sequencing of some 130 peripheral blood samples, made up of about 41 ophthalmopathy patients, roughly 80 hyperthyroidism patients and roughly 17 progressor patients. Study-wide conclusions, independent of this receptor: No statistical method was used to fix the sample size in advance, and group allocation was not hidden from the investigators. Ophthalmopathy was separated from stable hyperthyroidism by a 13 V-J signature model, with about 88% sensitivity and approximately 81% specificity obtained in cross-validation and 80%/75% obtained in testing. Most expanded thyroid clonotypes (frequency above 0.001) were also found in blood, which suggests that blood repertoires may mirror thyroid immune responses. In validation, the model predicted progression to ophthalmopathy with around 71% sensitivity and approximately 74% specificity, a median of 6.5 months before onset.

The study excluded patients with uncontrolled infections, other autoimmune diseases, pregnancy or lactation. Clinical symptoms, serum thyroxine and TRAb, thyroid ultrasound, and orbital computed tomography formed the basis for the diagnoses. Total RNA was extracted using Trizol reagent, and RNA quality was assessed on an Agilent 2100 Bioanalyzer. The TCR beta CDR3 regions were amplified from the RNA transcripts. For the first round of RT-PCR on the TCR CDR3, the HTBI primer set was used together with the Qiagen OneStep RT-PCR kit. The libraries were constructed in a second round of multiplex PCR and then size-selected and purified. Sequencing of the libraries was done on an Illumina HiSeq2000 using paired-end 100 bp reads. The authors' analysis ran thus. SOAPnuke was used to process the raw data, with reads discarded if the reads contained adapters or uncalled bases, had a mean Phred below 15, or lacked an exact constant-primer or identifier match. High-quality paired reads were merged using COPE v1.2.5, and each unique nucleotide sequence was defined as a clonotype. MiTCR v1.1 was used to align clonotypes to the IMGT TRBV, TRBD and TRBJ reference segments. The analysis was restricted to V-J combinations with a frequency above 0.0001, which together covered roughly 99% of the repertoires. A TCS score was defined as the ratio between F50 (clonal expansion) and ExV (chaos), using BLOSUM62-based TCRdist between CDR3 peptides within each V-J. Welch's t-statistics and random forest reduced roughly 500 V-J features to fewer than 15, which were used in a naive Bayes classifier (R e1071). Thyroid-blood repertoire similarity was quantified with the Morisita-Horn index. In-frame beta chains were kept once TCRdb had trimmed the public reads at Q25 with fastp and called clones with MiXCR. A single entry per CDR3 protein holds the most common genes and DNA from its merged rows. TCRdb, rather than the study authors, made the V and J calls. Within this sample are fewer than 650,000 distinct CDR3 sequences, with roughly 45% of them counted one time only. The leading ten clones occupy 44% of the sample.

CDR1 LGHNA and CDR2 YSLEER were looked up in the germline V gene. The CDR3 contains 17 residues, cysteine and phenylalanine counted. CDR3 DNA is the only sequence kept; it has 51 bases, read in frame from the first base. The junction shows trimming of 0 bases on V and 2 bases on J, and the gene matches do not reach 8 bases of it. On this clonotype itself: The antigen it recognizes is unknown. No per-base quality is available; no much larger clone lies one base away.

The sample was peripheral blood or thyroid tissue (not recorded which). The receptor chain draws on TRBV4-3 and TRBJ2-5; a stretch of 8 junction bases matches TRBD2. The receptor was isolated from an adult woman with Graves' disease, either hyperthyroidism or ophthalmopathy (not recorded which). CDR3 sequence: CASSQEAGRGGQETQYF. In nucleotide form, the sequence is TGCGCCAGCAGCCAAGAGGCAGGGCGCGGGGGGCAAGAGACCCAGTACTTC.